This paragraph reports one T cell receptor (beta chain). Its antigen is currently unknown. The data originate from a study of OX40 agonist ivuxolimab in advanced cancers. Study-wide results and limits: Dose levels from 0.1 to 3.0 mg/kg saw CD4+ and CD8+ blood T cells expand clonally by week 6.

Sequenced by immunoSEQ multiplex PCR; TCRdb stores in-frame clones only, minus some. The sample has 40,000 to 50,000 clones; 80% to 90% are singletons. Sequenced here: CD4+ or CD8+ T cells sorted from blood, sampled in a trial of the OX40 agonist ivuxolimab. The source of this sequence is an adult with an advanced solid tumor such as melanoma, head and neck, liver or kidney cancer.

The CDR3 region is CASSADRGGNQPQHF. The CDR3 DNA is TGTGCCAGTAGTGCAGACAGGGGGGGAAATCAGCCCCAGCATTTT. The rearrangement joins TRBV19 to TRBJ1-5, with 9 bases fitting TRBD1. The CDR3 has 15 amino acids. With 5 bases clipped from V and 4 bases from J, the junction kept 6 bases outside the gene matches. Germline V lookup: CDR1 LNHDA, CDR2 SQIVND (reference sequence).